The entry below describes one T cell receptor beta chain. Its antigen is still unknown. The data belong to a study of T-cell memory formation after mild COVID-19. General observations from the study: SARS-CoV-2 specificity was not confirmed for second-wave clones peaking on day 37.

V was pared by 2 bases and J by 0 bases, with 8 bases between. The CDR3 contains 14 residues. In germline, CDR1 is LGHNA, CDR2 YSLEER. One entry per CDR3 protein, called by TCRdb with MiXCR from the 5' RACE reads. The repertoire includes about 140,000 distinct CDR3 sequences, 11% to 15% of them detected once, and roughly 28% sits in the top ten. V usage is TRBV4-3 and J usage is TRBJ2-7, with D perhaps matching TRBD1 (5 bases). The clonotype was recovered from an adult woman who had mild COVID-19 (a few samples of this study predate the infection). Cell type and time point are not known. Material for sequencing was PBMCs or a T cell subset sorted from them (not recorded which). CDR3 DNA: TGCGCCAGCAGCCAATCTCAGGGCTCCTACGAGCAGTACTTC. This codes for CASSQSQGSYEQYF.